The clone carrying this T cell receptor beta chain was observed a handful of times. Antigen unknown. The PCR ran on 60 Vbeta and 13 Jbeta primers. Produced via immunoSEQ multiplex PCR; TCRdb's table is partial and in-frame only. Of some 170,000 clones in the sample, about four fifths were seen once. This entry belongs to a study of cytomegalovirus exposure and HLA in healthy donors. Study results and caveats: It was likely that a cluster of highly shared sequence variants was a sequencing artifact. With later analysis, a missense DCLRE1C variant became linked to TCR beta V- and J-gene trimming. Later analysis showed TCR association rates varying by HLA locus, highest for DRB1 and lowest for HLA-C.

The germline V gene has CDR1 SGHTA and CDR2 FQGTGA. This CDR3 region has 13 residues. Trimming removed 1 base from V and 11 bases from J, with 9 bases in between. Input material: PBMCs. The source of this sequence is a woman under 30 in good health and CMV-seropositive. The chain is built from TRBV7-3 and TRBJ1-6, with D perhaps TRBD1 (6 bases). CDR3 coding DNA: TGTGCCAGCAGCTTAAATAGGGGGACACCCCTCCACTTT. Residues: CASSLNRGTPLHF.